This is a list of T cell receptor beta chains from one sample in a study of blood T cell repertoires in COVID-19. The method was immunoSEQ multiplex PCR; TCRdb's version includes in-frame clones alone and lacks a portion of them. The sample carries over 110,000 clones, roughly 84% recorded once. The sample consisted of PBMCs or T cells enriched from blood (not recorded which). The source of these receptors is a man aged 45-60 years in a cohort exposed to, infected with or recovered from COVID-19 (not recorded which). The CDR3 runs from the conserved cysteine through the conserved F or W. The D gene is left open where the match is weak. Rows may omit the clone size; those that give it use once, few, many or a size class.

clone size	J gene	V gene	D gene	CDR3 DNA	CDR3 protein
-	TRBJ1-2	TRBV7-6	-	TGTGCCAGCAGCTTAACTTTGGCAGGGCGCTCTAACTATGGCTACACCTTC	CASSLTLAGRSNYGYTF
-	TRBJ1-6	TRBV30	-	TGTGCCTGGAGAGGAGAAGTATACCCAAATTCACCCCTCCACTTT	CAWRGEVYPNSPLHF
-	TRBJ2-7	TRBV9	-	TGTGCCAGCAGCGTAGGCCAGTCCTCCTACGAGCAGTACTTC	CASSVGQSSYEQYF
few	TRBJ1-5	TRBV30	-	TGTGCCTGGAGTGTGGGGGGACGAAGCAATCAGCCCCAGCATTTT	CAWSVGGRSNQPQHF
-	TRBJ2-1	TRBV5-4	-	TGTGCCAGCACTCCTCCGGTGGGCGAGCAGTTCTTC	CASTPPVGEQFF
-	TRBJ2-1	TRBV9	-	TGTGCCAGCAGCGTAGAACAGACCTCCTACAATGAGCAGTTCTTC	CASSVEQTSYNEQFF
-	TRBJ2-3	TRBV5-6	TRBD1	TGTGCCAGCAGCCTGAAGACAGGGGGGTTCGCAGATACGCAGTATTTT	CASSLKTGGFADTQYF
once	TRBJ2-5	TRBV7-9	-	TGTGCCAGCAGCTTTACAGGGTTTCAAGGGACCCAGTACTTC	CASSFTGFQGTQYF
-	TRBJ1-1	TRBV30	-	TGTGCCTGGAGCCCAAGGAGAACTGAAGCTTTCTTT	CAWSPRRTEAFF
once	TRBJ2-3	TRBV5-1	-	TGCGCCAGCAGCTTGTTAGGAGGAGGCACAGATACGCAGTATTTT	CASSLLGGGTDTQYF
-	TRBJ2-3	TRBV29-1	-	TGCAGCGTTGAAGATCAAGAAGGCCGGCGGACGCAGTATTTT	CSVEDQEGRRTQYF
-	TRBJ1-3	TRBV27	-	TGTGCCAGCAGTCGACTGGGCTCTGGAAACACCATATATTTT	CASSRLGSGNTIYF
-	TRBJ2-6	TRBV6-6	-	TGTGCCAGCATGAGGGCAGGTGGGGCCAACGTCCTGACTTTC	CASMRAGGANVLTF
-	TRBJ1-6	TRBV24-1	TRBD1	TGTGCCACCGGGAGGGACAGGGATACCTATAATTCACCCCTCCACTTT	CATGRDRDTYNSPLHF
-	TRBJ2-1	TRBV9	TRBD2	TGTGCCAGCAGCTTCACCGGGACTAGCGTTGAGCAGTTCTTC	CASSFTGTSVEQFF
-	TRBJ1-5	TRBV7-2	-	TGTGCCAGCAGCTCAGGTGGAGGGGCCAATCAGCCCCAGCATTTT	CASSSGGGANQPQHF
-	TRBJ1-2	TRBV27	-	TGTGCCACCCTCCAAGACATCACAAGTTCTGAGGGCTACACCTTC	CATLQDITSSEGYTF
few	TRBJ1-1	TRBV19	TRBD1	TGTGCCAGCCGGGGACAGGGAAGCACTGAAGCTTTCTTT	CASRGQGSTEAFF
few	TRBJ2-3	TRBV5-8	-	TGTGCCAGCAGCCCCGGACAGCCGACAGATACGCAGTATTTT	CASSPGQPTDTQYF
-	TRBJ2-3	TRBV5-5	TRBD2	TGTGCCAGCAGCTTAGCGGGGGGGCAGGGAGATACGCAGTATTTT	CASSLAGGQGDTQYF
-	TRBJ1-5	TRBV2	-	TGTGCCAGCAGGAAGGACACCCGACAGCATTTT	CASRKDTRQHF
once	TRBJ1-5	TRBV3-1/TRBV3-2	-	TGTGCCAGCAGCCAAAGGGAGGGTCAGCCCCAGCATTTT	CASSQREGQPQHF
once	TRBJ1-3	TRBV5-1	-	TGCGCCAGCAGCTTGGTGCAGGCGAGCTCTGGAAACACCATATATTTT	CASSLVQASSGNTIYF
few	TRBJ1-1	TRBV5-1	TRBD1	TGCGCCAGCAGCCGACAGGGACCAATCCTTTTGAACACTGAAGCTTTCTTT	CASSRQGPILLNTEAFF
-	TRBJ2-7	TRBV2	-	TGTGCCAGCAGTGAAAGGGGTAACAGGGGAGGCGAGCAGTACTTC	CASSERGNRGGEQYF
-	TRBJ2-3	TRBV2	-	TGTGCCAGCAGGACGACAGGTACGAAGACAGATACGCAGTATTTT	CASRTTGTKTDTQYF
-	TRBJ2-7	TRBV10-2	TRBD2	TGCGCCAGCAGACGGACTAGCGGGAGTACCTACGAGCAGTACTTC	CASRRTSGSTYEQYF
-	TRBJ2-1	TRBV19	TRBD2	TGTGCCAGTCCCGTGACTAGCGGAACCTACAATGAGCAGTTCTTC	CASPVTSGTYNEQFF
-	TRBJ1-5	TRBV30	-	TGTGCCTGGAACCGGCACCGGAGTACGCCCCAGCATTTT	CAWNRHRSTPQHF
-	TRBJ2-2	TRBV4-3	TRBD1	TGCGCCAGCAGCCAAGGACAGGGCACCGGGGAGCTGTTTTTT	CASSQGQGTGELFF
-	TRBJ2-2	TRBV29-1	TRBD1	TGCAGCGTCGGGACAGGAAACACCGGGGAGCTGTTTTTT	CSVGTGNTGELFF
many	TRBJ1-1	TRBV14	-	TGTGCCAGCAGCCTGGCCGGGGGGCGCGGGTCTGAAGCTTTCTTT	CASSLAGGRGSEAFF
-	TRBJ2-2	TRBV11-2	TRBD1	TGTGCCAGCAGCCGGACAGGGGAGGTCGGGGAGCTGTTTTTT	CASSRTGEVGELFF
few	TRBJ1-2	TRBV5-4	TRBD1	TGTGCCAGCAGCGCTGGACAGGGGGTGGTAACCTACTATGGCTACACCTTC	CASSAGQGVVTYYGYTF
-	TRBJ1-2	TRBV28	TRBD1	TGTGCCAGCAGTCCAGGGACAGGGAGTACCTCGTATGGCTACACCTTC	CASSPGTGSTSYGYTF
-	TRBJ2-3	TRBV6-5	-	TGTGCCAGCTCTACGCGGGAAAGGACAGATACGCAGTATTTT	CASSTRERTDTQYF
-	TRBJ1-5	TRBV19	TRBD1	TGTGCCAGTAGTCGGGGACAGGTAAACAATCAGCCCCAGCATTTT	CASSRGQVNNQPQHF
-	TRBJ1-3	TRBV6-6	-	TGTGCCAGCAGTTACTCGACAGCTGGAAACACCATATATTTT	CASSYSTAGNTIYF
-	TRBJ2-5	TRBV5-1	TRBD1	TGCGCCAGCAGCGTCGGGACAGGGATCCGAGAGACCCAGTACTTC	CASSVGTGIRETQYF
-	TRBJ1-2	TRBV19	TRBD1	TGTGCCAGTAGTAGTCGACAGGGGACTAACTATGGCTACACCTTC	CASSSRQGTNYGYTF
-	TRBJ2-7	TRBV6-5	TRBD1	TGTGCCAGCAGCCTCGACAGGGGGTCCTACGAGCAGTACTTC	CASSLDRGSYEQYF
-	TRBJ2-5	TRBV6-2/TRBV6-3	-	TGTGCCAGCAGTTACGACTACCGAGAGACCCAGTACTTC	CASSYDYRETQYF
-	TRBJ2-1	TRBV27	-	TGTGCCAGCAGCCCTGGGGGGAACAATGAGCAGTTCTTC	CASSPGGNNEQFF
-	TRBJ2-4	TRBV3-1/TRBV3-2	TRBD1	TGTGCCAGCAGCCCCGGGACAGCAACCAAAAACATTCAGTACTTC	CASSPGTATKNIQYF
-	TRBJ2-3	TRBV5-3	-	TGTGCCAGAAGCTTGGGATGCCCCCCCGGGCCGGCGGGAGATACGCAGTATTTT	CARSLGCPPGPAGDTQYF
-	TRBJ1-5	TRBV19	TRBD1	TGTGCCAGTACCACTACAGGGGTTCAGCCCCAGCATTTT	CASTTTGVQPQHF
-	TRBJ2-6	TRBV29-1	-	TGCAGCGTTGAAGAGCAGGGGCCAAAAGCTGGGGCCAACGTCCTGACTTTC	CSVEEQGPKAGANVLTF
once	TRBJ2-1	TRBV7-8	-	TGTGCCAGCAGCTTAGCGGGAGGCCTCACCTACAATGAGCAGTTCTTC	CASSLAGGLTYNEQFF
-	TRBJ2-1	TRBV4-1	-	TGCGCCAGCAGCCGATCGGGCGGGGTTTACAATGAGCAGTTCTTC	CASSRSGGVYNEQFF
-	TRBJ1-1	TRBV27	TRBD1	TGTGCCAGCAGCCTCTTGACAGGGGACACTGAAGCTTTCTTT	CASSLLTGDTEAFF
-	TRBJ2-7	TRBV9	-	TGTGCCAGCAGCGTAGGGCCAGGCGCCTCCTACGAGCAGTACTTC	CASSVGPGASYEQYF
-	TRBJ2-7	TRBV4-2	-	TGTGCCAGCAGCCAATCTACGAGCTCCTACGAGCAGTACTTC	CASSQSTSSYEQYF
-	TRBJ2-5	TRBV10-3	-	TGTGCCATCACGGCGGGGAGCGGGGAGACCCAGTACTTC	CAITAGSGETQYF
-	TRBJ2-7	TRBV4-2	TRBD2	TGTGCCAGCAGCCGAGGACTGGCGGGGGGTGCCTACGAGCAGTACTTC	CASSRGLAGGAYEQYF
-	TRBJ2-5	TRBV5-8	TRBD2	TGTGCCAGCAGCGTGGAGGGACTAGTCAAAGAGACCCAGTACTTC	CASSVEGLVKETQYF
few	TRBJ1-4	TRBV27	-	TGTGCCAGCAGTTTGGGACGGGGGGGAAAACTGTTTTTT	CASSLGRGGKLFF
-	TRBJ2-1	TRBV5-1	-	TGCGCCAGCAGCTTGGCTTTCGGGAACTACAATGAGCAGTTCTTC	CASSLAFGNYNEQFF